The clone carrying this T cell receptor beta chain occurred once. Its matching antigen is unknown. The entry originates in a study of T cell responses to AZD1222 COVID-19 vaccine. General study findings and limits: Vaccine-related CD4 TCRs covered spike, predominating at 160-218 and 743-854. Just a handful of people given AZD1222 tested seropositive at baseline.

Clones were sequenced by immunoSEQ multiplex PCR, and TCRdb holds only the in-frame ones, with some missing. The table lists fewer than 200,000 clones, around 92% of them singletons. Trimming stripped 7 bases from V and 5 bases from J, with 10 bases between. Germline CDR1 is LNHDA and CDR2 is SQIVND (reference sequence). The CDR3 consists of 12 residues. The clonotype comes from an adult in good health. The V call is TRBV19, the J call TRBJ2-3; D not certain. The sequencing used peripheral blood, collected on day 0 of MenACWY control vaccination. CDR3 loop: CASKARQDTQYF. The CDR3 nucleotides read TGTGCCAGTAAGGCCCGGCAAGATACGCAGTATTTT.